These 8 T cell receptor beta chains came from one sample sequenced in a study of Ad26.COV2.S vaccination and SARS-CoV-2 variants. As to treatment: roughly 19 received Ad26.COV2.S at low or high dose, single or two shots; about five received placebo; per-sample allocation not given. Samples came from day 63 after the first vaccine or placebo injection. Generated by immunoSEQ multiplex PCR, the TCRdb table keeps only in-frame clones and is missing some. The sample lists about 680,000 clones, more than 80% occurring once. This specimen was peripheral blood, taken in a trial of Ad26.COV2.S vaccine versus placebo. Receptors originate from a person between 18 and 65 years old who received the Ad26.COV2.S COVID-19 vaccine or a placebo.

The rearrangement links TRBV18 to TRBJ2-7, with unresolved D. The germline gives CDR1 KGHSH, CDR2 LQKENI. The CDR3 runs to 11 residues. Trimming took off 6 bases at V and 1 base at J, with 4 bases between the two ends. DNA of the CDR3: TGTGCCAGCTCCGAATCCTACGAGCAGTACTTC. It codes for CASSESYEQYF.

This clone was counted a single time. The V and J genes are TRBV6-2 or TRBV6-3 and TRBJ1-2; D is possibly TRBD1 (6 bases). The CDR3 loop spans 14 amino acids. V shed 5 bases and J shed 8 bases, with 18 bases lying between them. Germline loops: CDR1 MNHEY, CDR2 SVGEGT. The CDR3, as DNA: TGTGCCAGCAGTCGGCCTCAACAGGGCTACGGCTACACCTTC. This sequence encodes CASSRPQQGYGYTF.

The CDR3 region is CASSQGIGETQYF. Here the CDR3 DNA reads TGCGCCAGCAGCCAAGGGATTGGAGAGACCCAGTACTTC. V gene TRBV4-3 combines with J gene TRBJ2-5, with D hard to call. This CDR3 comprises 13 residues. The germline V and J ends were trimmed by 1 base and 4 bases, with 7 bases remaining between them. Germline-derived CDR1 and CDR2 are LGHNA and YSLEER.

This sequence joins TRBV18 and TRBJ1-2; 7 nucleotides line up with TRBD1. The J segment lost 3 bases and the V segment lost 3 bases, leaving 4 bases of the junction unmatched. The CDR3 is 14 residues long. Germline V gene data show CDR1 as KGHSH and CDR2 as LQKENI. The CDR3 protein is CASSPGQSHYGYTF. CDR3 DNA sequence: TGTGCCAGCTCACCGGGACAGAGTCACTATGGCTACACCTTC.

This clone was seen a single time. The chain couples TRBV10-3 to TRBJ1-1; 7 nucleotides match TRBD1. The germline V gene encodes CDR1 ENHRY and CDR2 SYGVKD. V lost 6 bases, J lost 4 bases, and 11 bases stayed unmatched. The CDR3 has 15 amino acids. The CDR3 loop is CAIRGTASLGTEAFF. As DNA, the CDR3 is TGTGCCATCAGAGGGACAGCCTCGTTGGGCACTGAAGCTTTCTTT.

This clone has just one count. The chain has TRBV21-1 and TRBJ1-2; the table assigns TRBD1, which was not confirmed against the DNA. TRBV21-1 is tagged as a pseudogene. The CDR3 contains 14 residues. Written as DNA, the CDR3 is TGTGCCAGCAGCAAAGTGGACAGGCTTGGGGGCTACACCTTC. Protein: CASSKVDRLGGYTF.

The V call is TRBV24-1, the J call TRBJ2-3, with 12 bases fitting TRBD2. Germline-derived CDR1 and CDR2 are KGHDR and SFDVKD. The length of the CDR3 is 15 residues. The ends lost 5 bases at V and 5 bases at J; junction bases unmatched: 4. The CDR3 loop reads CATSASGGAGDTQYF. The CDR3 DNA follows: TGTGCCACCAGTGCTAGCGGGGGGGCCGGAGATACGCAGTATTTT.

The chain is built from TRBV5-4 and TRBJ2-3, with D perhaps TRBD2 (5 bases). The V and J ends lost 0 bases and 4 bases respectively, with 15 bases between them. Germline loops: CDR1 SGHNT, CDR2 YYREEE (reference sequence). The CDR3 is made up of 16 amino acids. CDR3 in DNA: TGTGCCAGCAGCTTGGCTCTAGCCGGATTAGCAGATACGCAGTATTTT. Residues: CASSLALAGLADTQYF.